This T cell receptor (beta chain) is drawn from a study of shared clonotypes between healthy human individuals. The germline V gene has CDR1 MNHEY and CDR2 SMNVEV (reference sequence). With 0 bases removed from V and 5 bases from J, the gap between germline ends came to 6 bases. The CDR3 covers 13 residues. Notes on this clone: The same CDR3 also results from other DNA sequences found in this sample.

Per the study methods: Without quality scores, immunoSEQ junctional reads could not be filtered like full-length reads. TCRdb's copy holds only in-frame clones and misses some; the assay was immunoSEQ multiplex PCR. D and trimming come from the DNA, and the V and J calls and clone size come from that table. The table shows roughly 490,000 clones, with around 80% occurring only once. The sequencing sample was made of PBMCs. The V call is TRBV27, the J call TRBJ2-3, with D perhaps TRBD2 (6 bases). The clonotype originates from a woman in her 40s in good health. Some clones in this sample may be carry-over from other donors' samples. The CDR3 loop is CASSLSRGDTQYF. CDR3 coding DNA: TGTGCCAGCAGTTTATCGCGGGGAGATACGCAGTATTTT.